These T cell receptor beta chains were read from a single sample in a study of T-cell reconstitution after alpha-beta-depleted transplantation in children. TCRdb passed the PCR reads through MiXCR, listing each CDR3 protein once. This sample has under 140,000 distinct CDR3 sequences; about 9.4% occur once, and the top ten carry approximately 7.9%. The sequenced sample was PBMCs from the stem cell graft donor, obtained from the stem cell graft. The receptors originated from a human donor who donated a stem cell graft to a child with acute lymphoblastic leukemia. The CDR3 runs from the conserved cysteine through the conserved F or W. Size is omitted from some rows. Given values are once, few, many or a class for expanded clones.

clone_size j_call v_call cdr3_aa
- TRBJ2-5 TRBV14 CASSPPSGGGETQYF
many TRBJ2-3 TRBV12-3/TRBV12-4 CASSFLLDIGADTQYF
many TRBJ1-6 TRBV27 CASSLKSSYNSPLHF
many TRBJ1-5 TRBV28 CASSPHRGGGNQPQHF
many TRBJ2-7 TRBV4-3 CASSQDWDSGGGEQYF
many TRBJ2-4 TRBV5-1 CASSRKTGWEDIQYF
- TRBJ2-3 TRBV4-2 CASSPFREGDTDTQYF
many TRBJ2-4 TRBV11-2 CASSPSDRSKNIQYF
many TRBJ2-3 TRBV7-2 CASSFRWGGGTDTQYF
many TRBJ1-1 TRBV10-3 CAISVDARGQTEAFF
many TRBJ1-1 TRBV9 CASSVAPGAETEAFF
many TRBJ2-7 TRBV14 CASSIDRTEQYF
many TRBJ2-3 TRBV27 CASSLSGIRTDTQYF
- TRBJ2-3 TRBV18 CASCWLLPPDTQYF
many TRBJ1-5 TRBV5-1 CASSLYPEGNQPQHF
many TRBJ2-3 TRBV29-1 CSVVGQSLPGDTQYF
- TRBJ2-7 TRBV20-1 CSAPHSRRREQYF
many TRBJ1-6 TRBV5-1 CASSRDRGLDNSPLHF
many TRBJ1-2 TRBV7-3 CASSFGHRDGYTF
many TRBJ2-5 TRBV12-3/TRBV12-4 CASSLSIYQETQYF
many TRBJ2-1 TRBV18 CASSPDNRYNEQFF
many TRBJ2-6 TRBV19 CASSPFRGGTGANVLTF
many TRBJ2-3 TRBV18 CASSSGTSSTDTQYF
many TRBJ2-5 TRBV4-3 CASSQDRGSSGVQETQYF
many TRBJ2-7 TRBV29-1 CSATGNSYGQYF
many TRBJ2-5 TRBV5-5 CASSFWIAQETQYF
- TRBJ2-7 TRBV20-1 CSAGGLAGYEQYF
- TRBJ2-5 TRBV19 CASSPHSGSGQTQYF
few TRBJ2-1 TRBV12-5 CASAGSGGTYNEQFF
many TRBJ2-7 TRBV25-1 CASSDGTYYEQYF
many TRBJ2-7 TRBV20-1 CSASWGSLYF
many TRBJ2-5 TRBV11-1 CASSLTSGALTFQETQYF
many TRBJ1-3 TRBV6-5 CASSHHLGRASSGNTIYF
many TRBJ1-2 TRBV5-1 CASSLIEDRGTGYTF
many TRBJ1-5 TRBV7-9 CASSGDSNQPQHF
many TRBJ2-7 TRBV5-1 CASSLTSSYEQYF
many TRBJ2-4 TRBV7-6 CASSLDPSGGAKNIQYF
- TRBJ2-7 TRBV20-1 CSARGRHYSEQYF
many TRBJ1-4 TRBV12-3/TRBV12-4 CASSWREEYNEKLFF
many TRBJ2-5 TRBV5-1 CASSGTSTSETQYF
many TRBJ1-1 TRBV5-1 CASSSGRGDPEAFF
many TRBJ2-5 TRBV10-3 CAPRQGQETQYF
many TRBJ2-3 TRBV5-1 CASSRTSGTFTDTQYF
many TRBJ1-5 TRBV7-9 CASSLGGTGVSNQPQHF
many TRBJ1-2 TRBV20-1 CSADEFPTPSNYGYTF
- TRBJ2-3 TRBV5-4 CASSLGQSPDTQYF
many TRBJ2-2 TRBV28 CASTPRGANTGELFF
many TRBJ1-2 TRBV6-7 CASRANSSNYGYTF
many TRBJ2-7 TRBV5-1 CASSQSQGAEQYF
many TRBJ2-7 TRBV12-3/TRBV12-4 CASSLESGTEQYF
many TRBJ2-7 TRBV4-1 CARGACEQYF
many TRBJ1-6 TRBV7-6 CASSLGQGARSPLHF